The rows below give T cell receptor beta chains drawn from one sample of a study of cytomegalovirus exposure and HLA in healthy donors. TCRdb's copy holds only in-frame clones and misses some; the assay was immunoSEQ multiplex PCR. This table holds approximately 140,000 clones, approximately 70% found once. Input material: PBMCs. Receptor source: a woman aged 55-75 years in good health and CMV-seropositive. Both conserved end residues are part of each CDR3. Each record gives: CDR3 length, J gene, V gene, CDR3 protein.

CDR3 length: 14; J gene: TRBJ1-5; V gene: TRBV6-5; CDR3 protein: CASSYALHNQPQHF
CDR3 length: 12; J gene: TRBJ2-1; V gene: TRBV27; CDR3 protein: CASSPDTNEQFF
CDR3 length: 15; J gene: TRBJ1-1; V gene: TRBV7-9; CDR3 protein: CASSNPGLMNTEAFF
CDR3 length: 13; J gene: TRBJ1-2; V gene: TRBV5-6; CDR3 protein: CASSQGTTYGYTF
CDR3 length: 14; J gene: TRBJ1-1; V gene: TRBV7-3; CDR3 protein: CASTEGGSNTEAFF
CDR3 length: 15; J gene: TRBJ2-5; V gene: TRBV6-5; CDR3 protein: CASGPGQGPQETQYF
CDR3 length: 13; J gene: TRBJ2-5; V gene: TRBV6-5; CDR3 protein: CASSTTGQETQYF
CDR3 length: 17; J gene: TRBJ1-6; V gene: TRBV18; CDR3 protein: CASSPILPGQGDSPLHF
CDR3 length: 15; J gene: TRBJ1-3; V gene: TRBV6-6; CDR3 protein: CASRMDSSFGNTIYF
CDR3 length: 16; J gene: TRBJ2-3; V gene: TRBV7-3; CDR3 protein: CASSLTSGGLADTQYF
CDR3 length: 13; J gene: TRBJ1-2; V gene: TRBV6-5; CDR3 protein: CASWTGDRGSYTF
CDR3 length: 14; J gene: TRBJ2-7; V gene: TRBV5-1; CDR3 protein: CASSLRQGFDEQYF
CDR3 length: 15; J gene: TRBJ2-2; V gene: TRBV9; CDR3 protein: CASSVRTGGSGELFF
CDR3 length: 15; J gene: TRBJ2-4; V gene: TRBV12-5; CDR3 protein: CASGLAGTGGNIQYF
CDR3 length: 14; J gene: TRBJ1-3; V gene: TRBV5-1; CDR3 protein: CASSQAGGKNTIYF
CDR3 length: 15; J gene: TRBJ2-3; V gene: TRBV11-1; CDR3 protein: CASSVPGQGTDTQYF
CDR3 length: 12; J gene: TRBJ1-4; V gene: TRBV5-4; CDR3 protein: CASSSSPEKLFF
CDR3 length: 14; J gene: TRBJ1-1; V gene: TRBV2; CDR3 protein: CASSPQGLRTEAFF
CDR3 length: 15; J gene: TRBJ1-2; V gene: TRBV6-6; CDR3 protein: CASRYDRGISYGYTF
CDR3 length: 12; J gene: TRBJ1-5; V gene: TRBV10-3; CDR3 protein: CAIRAGDQPQHF
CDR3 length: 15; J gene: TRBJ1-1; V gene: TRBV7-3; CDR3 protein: CASSLTGLGGTEAFF
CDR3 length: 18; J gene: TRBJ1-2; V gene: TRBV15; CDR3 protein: CATSREARRTGPNYGYTF
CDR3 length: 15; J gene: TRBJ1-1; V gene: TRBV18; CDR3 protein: CASSPLRDMNTEAFF
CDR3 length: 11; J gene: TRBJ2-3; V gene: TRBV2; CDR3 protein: CASSQKNREIF
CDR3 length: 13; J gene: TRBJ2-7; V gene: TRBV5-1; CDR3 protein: CASSLGEGNEQYF
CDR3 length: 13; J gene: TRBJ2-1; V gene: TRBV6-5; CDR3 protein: CASSYGLAGVQFF
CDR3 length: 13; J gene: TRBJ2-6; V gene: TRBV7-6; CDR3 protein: CASSLGPINVLTF
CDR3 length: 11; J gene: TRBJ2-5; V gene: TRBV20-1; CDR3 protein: CSARMRETQYF
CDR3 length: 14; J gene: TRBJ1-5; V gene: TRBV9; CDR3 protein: CASSVGQAFQPQHF
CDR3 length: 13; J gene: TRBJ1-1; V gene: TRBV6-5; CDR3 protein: CASRTTMNTEAFF
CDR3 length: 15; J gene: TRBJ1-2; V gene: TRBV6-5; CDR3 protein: CASSSPGEGGDGYTF
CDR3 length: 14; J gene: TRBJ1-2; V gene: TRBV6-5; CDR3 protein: CASTPGGQGYGYTF
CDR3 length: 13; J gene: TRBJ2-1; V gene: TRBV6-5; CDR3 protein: CASSPGSYNEQFF